One sample yielded the 7 T cell receptor beta chains listed below, sequenced in a study of radiotherapy plus CTLA-4 blockade in lung cancer. Profiled with immunoSEQ multiplex PCR; TCRdb holds only in-frame clones, not every one. The sample records some 66,000 clones, about 80% being singletons. The sequencing used peripheral blood, collected from a patient treated with radiotherapy plus ipilimumab. These receptors were taken from a human donor with non-small cell lung cancer who had a partial response to radiotherapy plus ipilimumab.

Only a few counts were recorded for this clone. The V and J genes are TRBV6-1 and TRBJ2-7, with TRBD1 matching over 9 bases. The CDR3 contains 13 residues. Per germline, CDR1 MNHNS and CDR2 SASEGT. Unmatched junction bases numbered 6, after V lost 10 bases and J lost 2 bases. The CDR3: CAIGGTGPYEQYF. CDR3 DNA sequence: TGTGCCATAGGGGGGACAGGGCCCTACGAGCAGTACTTC.

This clone was seen a single time. The rearrangement links TRBV27 to TRBJ2-6; possible D gene TRBD1, 6 bases. CDR3 size: 15 residues. V was pared by 5 bases and J by 2 bases, with 10 bases between. Germline CDR1 is MNHEY and CDR2 is SMNVEV (reference sequence). Here the CDR3 reads CASSPPGAGANVLTF. The CDR3, as DNA: TGTGCCAGCAGTCCTCCAGGGGCTGGGGCCAACGTCCTGACTTTC. Full variable domain (outside the CDR3, taken from reference TRBV27 and TRBJ2-6): EAQVTQNPRYLITVTGKKLTVTCSQNMNHEYMSWYRQDPGLGLRQIYYSMNVEVTDKGDVPEGYKVSRKEKRNFPLILESPSPNQTSLYFCASSPPGAGANVLTFGAGSRLTVL.

The rearrangement links TRBV6-6 to TRBJ2-5, with a possible D match to TRBD2 (5 bases). CDR1 and CDR2 (germline): MNHNY, SVGAGI (reference sequence). V lost 2 bases and J lost 5, with 12 bases in between. The CDR3 spans 14 residues. The DNA for the CDR3 is TGTGCCAGCAGTTACCGCCCCCCGGGGGAGACCCAGTACTTC. This translates into CASSYRPPGETQYF.

The genes are TRBV29-1 and TRBJ1-2, with TRBD1 identical over 10 bases. The CDR3 consists of 15 residues. The germline CDR1 and CDR2 sequences are SQVTM and ANQGSEA. Trimming at V came to 6 bases and at J to 4 bases, leaving 11 bases not matched to a gene. CDR3 protein: CSVRDRGTISYGYTF. CDR3 sequence (DNA): TGCAGCGTCCGGGACAGGGGAACCATAAGCTATGGCTACACCTTC. The full variable domain, in which reference TRBV29-1 and TRBJ1-2 provide the parts outside the CDR3, is SAVISQKPSRDICQRGTSLTIQCQVDSQVTMMFWYRQQPGQSLTLIATANQGSEATYESGFVIDKFPISRPNLTFSTLTVSNMSPEDSSIYLCSVRDRGTISYGYTFGSGTRLTVV.

The chain employs TRBV5-3 and TRBJ1-2; 8 bases line up with TRBD1. TRBV5-3 is identified as an open reading frame with a role that is uncertain. The CDR3 has 14 amino acids. V lost 3 bases and J lost 6; bases outside the gene matches: 7. Written as DNA, the CDR3 is TGTGCCAGAAGCTCGGGGCAGGGGGCAAATGGCTACACCTTC. As protein: CARSSGQGANGYTF.

The rearrangement uses TRBV5-1 and TRBJ1-1; D not resolved. Trimming removed 0 bases at V and 7 bases at J, with 10 bases between. Per germline, CDR1 SGHRS and CDR2 YFSETQ. CDR3 size: 13 residues. CDR3 in DNA: TGCGCCAGCAGCTTGGCCGCGGGGAGTGAAGCTTTCTTT. Translated, it gives CASSLAAGSEAFF. Combining the CDR3 with reference TRBV5-1 and TRBJ1-1 gives the whole variable domain KAGVTQTPRYLIKTRGQQVTLSCSPISGHRSVSWYQQTPGQGLQFLFEYFSETQRNKGNFPGRFSGRQFSNSRSEMNVSTLELGDSALYLCASSLAAGSEAFFGQGTRLTVV.

This clone was seen a handful of times. The V and J genes are TRBV30 and TRBJ1-1; TRBD1 aligns across 8 bases. The CDR3 has 13 amino acids. The J segment lost 11 bases and the V segment lost 1 base, leaving 9 bases of the junction unmatched. CDR1 is GTSNPN and CDR2 is SVGIG in the germline V gene (reference sequence). In nucleotides, the CDR3 is TGTGCCTGGAGTGGGAACAGGGGGGGGAACGCTTTCTTT. Translation: CAWSGNRGGNAFF.